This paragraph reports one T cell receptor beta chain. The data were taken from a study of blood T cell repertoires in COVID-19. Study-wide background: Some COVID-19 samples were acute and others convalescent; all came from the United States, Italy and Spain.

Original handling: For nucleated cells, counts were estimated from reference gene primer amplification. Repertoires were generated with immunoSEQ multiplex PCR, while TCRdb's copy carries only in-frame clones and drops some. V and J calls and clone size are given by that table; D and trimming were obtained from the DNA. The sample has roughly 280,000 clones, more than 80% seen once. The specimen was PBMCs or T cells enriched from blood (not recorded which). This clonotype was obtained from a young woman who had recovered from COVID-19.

The CDR3 sequence is CASSVTDRGYTF. Written as DNA, the CDR3 is TGTGCCAGCAGTGTGACAGACCGGGGCTACACCTTC. The rearrangement uses TRBV25-1 and TRBJ1-2; D possibly corresponds to TRBD1 (5 bases). CDR3 length: 12 amino acids. CDR1 MGHDK and CDR2 SYGVNS come from the germline V gene. V was shortened by 4 bases and J by 8 bases, with 11 bases between the two germline ends.